These 13 T cell receptor beta chains originate from one sample sequenced in a study of T cell changes during pregnancy in multiple sclerosis. Using immunoSEQ multiplex PCR, the repertoire was profiled, and TCRdb retains in-frame clones only, with some absent. The top ten hold more than 0.45% of the sample, which has under 80,000 clones, around 94% seen once. The material sequenced was peripheral blood, taken in the third trimester of pregnancy. The source is a female donor with multiple sclerosis, enrolled in a pregnancy study.

The V gene is TRBV19, the J gene TRBJ1-4; 7 bases are shared with TRBD1. Germline CDR1 and CDR2: LNHDA and SQIVND (reference sequence). This CDR3 has 13 residues. With 6 bases clipped from V and 8 bases from J, the junction kept 6 bases outside the gene matches. In DNA, the CDR3 is TGTGCCAGTAGCGGACAGGTCGGCGAAAAACTGTTTTTT. It encodes CASSGQVGEKLFF.

The CDR3 nucleotides are TGTGCCAGCAGCCCTGACAGGGGCCCCTACAATGAGCAGTTCTTC. Residues: CASSPDRGPYNEQFF. This sequence joins TRBV7-2 and TRBJ2-1; 8 bases fit TRBD1. Trimming took 5 bases from V and 2 from J; bases not matched to a gene: 5. CDR1 is SGHTA, CDR2 FQGNSA, per germline. The CDR3 is made up of 15 amino acids.

The chain combines TRBV15 with TRBJ1-4; 9 positions agree with TRBD1. Germline V gives CDR1 LNHNV, CDR2 YYDKDF (reference sequence). J gave up 7 bases and V 1 base, and 4 bases lay outside the gene matches. The CDR3 spans 15 residues. The CDR3 is CATSRGGQGGEKLFF. The CDR3 DNA is TGTGCCACCAGCAGAGGGGGACAGGGCGGTGAAAAACTGTTTTTT.

The chain uses TRBV7-2 and TRBJ1-2; D is possibly TRBD1 (5 bases). Germline assignment: CDR1 SGHTA and CDR2 FQGNSA. The V gene lost 6 bases and the J gene lost 0 bases, with 14 bases spanning the gap. The CDR3 covers 15 residues. The CDR3 spells CASSTTGVANYGYTF. CDR3 DNA sequence: TGTGCCAGCAGTACCACAGGAGTTGCTAACTATGGCTACACCTTC.

CDR3 amino acids: CASSPTSGGTDTQYF. The CDR3 DNA reads TGTGCCAGCAGCCCGACTAGCGGGGGTACAGATACGCAGTATTTT. This sequence joins TRBV9 and TRBJ2-3, with 12 nucleotides matching TRBD2. V was clipped by 4 bases and J by 3 bases; unmatched bases: 3. This CDR3 comprises 15 residues. Germline V CDR1 and CDR2: SGDLS, YYNGEE. The entire variable domain, with the rest obtained from reference TRBV9 and TRBJ2-3, is as follows: DSGVTQTPKHLITATGQRVTLRCSPRSGDLSVYWYQQSLDQGLQFLIQYYNGEERAKGNILERFSAQQFPDLHSELNLSSLELGDSALYFCASSPTSGGTDTQYFGPGTRLTVL.

The chain links TRBV5-5 to TRBJ2-7; 7 bases are a match to TRBD1. CDR1 and CDR2 from the germline V gene are SGHKS and YYEKEE (reference sequence). Trimming cost V 4 bases and J 2 bases; bases outside gene matches: 18. The CDR3 runs to 18 residues. The CDR3 region has the DNA TGTGCCAGCAGCCAAAGACCTATACAGGGGCCAAGCCCCTACGAGCAGTACTTC. It yields the protein CASSQRPIQGPSPYEQYF.

This chain links TRBV6-5 with TRBJ2-7, with 8 bases matching TRBD1. The CDR3 length is 16 residues. CDR1 is MNHEY, CDR2 SVGAGI, per germline. With 4 bases clipped from V and 4 bases from J, the junction kept 12 bases outside the gene matches. The CDR3 bases are TGTGCCAGCAGTTCCTCCACAAGGACAGGGTTTTACGAGCAGTACTTC. It encodes CASSSSTRTGFYEQYF.

The rearrangement links TRBV27 to TRBJ1-5; maybe TRBD1 (5 bases). Germline CDR1 and CDR2: MNHEY and SMNVEV (reference sequence). V lost 5 bases, J lost 0 bases, and 17 bases lay in between. This CDR3 comprises 17 residues. In DNA, the CDR3 is TGTGCCAGCAGTAGGAGAGACGGGGGAAATAGCAATCAGCCCCAGCATTTT. Encoded protein: CASSRRDGGNSNQPQHF.

The chain recombines TRBV7-2 with TRBJ1-2, with 9 bases fitting TRBD1. The junction had 16 bases not matched to a gene; V was cut back by 4 bases and J by 4 bases. In germline, CDR1 is SGHTA, CDR2 FQGNSA. The CDR3 is made up of 18 amino acids. The CDR3 region has the DNA TGTGCCAGCAGCTCCCACTACCCGGGACAGGGAAGACCCTATGGCTACACCTTC. Translation: CASSSHYPGQGRPYGYTF.

V and J are TRBV6-5 and TRBJ2-1, with D maybe TRBD2 (5 bases). The ends were cut back, 5 bases at V and 4 bases at J, with 12 bases in the middle. CDR1 and CDR2 (germline): MNHEY, SVGAGI. The CDR3 has 14 amino acids. The CDR3 nucleotides are TGTGCCAGCAGTCCCAGCAGCGGATACAATGAGCAGTTCTTC. Translated, it gives CASSPSSGYNEQFF.

The chain employs TRBV11-2 and TRBJ1-4; D call uncertain. The germline V gene encodes CDR1 SGHAT and CDR2 FQNNGV. With 0 bases removed from V and 6 bases from J, the gap between germline ends came to 8 bases. The CDR3 is made up of 14 amino acids. The CDR3 spells CASSLDSRDEKLFF. CDR3 DNA sequence: TGTGCCAGCAGCTTAGATAGCAGAGATGAAAAACTGTTTTTT.

The chain recombines TRBV19 with TRBJ2-4, with D tentatively TRBD1 (6 bases). V shed 5 bases and J shed 5 bases, with 13 bases lying between them. The CDR3 sequence is 14 residues long. Per germline, CDR1 LNHDA and CDR2 SQIVND (reference sequence). DNA of the CDR3: TGTGCCAGTAGTTCCGCAGGGGCTCAAAACATTCAGTACTTC. Encoded protein: CASSSAGAQNIQYF.

This clone appeared once. The chain joins TRBV4-2 to TRBJ2-2; D is possibly TRBD1 (6 bases). In germline, CDR1 is LGHNA, CDR2 YNFKEQ. Trimming shortened V by 0 bases and J by 0 bases, and 11 bases separated the two germline ends. The CDR3 contains 17 residues. The CDR3 spells CASSQEWGLANTGELFF. The CDR3 DNA reads as TGTGCCAGCAGCCAAGAGTGGGGGCTAGCGAACACCGGGGAGCTGTTTTTT.